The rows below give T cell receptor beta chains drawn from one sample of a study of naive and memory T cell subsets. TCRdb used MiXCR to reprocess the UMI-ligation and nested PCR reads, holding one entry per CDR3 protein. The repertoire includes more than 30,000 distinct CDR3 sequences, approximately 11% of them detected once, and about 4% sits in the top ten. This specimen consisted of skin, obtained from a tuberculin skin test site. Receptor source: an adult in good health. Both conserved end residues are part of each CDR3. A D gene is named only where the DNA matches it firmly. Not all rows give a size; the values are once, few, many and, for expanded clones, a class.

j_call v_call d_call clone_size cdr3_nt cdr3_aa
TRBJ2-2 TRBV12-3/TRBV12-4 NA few TGTGCCAGCAGGCCAACAATTGCCGGGGAGCTGTTTTTT CASRPTIAGELFF
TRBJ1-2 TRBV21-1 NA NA TGTGCCAGCAGCACGGTCATTAGTGGCTACACCTTC CASSTVISGYTF
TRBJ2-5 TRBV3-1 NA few TGTGCCAGCAGCCAACGGGACTTCCAAGAGACCCAGTACTTC CASSQRDFQETQYF
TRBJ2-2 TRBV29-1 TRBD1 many TGCAGTGGACAGGCGACAAACACCGGGGAGCTGTTTTTT CSGQATNTGELFF
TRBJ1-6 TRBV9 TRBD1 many TGTGCCAGCAGCCCCCAGGGGGGTTATAATTCACCCCTCCACTTT CASSPQGGYNSPLHF
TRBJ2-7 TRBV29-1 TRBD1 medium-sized TGCAGCGTTGAAGATCGGGACAGGGGTCGCGAGCAGTACTTC CSVEDRDRGREQYF
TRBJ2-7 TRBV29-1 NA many TGCAGCGTTGAAGATATTCGACAGTACCTAGTCTATATCTACGAGCAGTACTTC CSVEDIRQYLVYIYEQYF
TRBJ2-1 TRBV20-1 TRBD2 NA TGCAGTGCTAGGTTGTTGACTAGCCGGAATGAGCAGTTCTTC CSARLLTSRNEQFF
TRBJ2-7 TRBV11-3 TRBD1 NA TGTGCCAGCAGCTTAGCGGACAGGCTGTCCTACGAGCAGTACTTC CASSLADRLSYEQYF
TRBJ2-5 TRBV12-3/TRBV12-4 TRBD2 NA TGTGCCAGCAGTTTCTACGGGGGGGCCCCGCAAGAGACCCAGTACTTC CASSFYGGAPQETQYF
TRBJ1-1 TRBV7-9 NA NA TGTGCCAGCAGCCTAGGTCCTGCCCATTCTGGGAACACTGAAGCTTTCTTT CASSLGPAHSGNTEAFF
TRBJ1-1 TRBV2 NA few TGTGCCAGCAGTGAAGTTGAAGCTTTCTTT CASSEVEAFF
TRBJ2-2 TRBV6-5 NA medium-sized TGTGCCAGCAGCCCACGTGTAAGGGTAAAGAACACCGGGGAGCTGTTTTTT CASSPRVRVKNTGELFF
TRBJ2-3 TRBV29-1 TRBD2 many TGCAGCGTCTTAAGTGGGCTAGCGGATTACACAGATACGCAGTATTTT CSVLSGLADYTDTQYF
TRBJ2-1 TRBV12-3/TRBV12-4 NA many TGTGCCAGCAGCCAACCCCAGAGGCGGGGACCCGAGGATGAGCAGTTCTTC CASSQPQRRGPEDEQFF
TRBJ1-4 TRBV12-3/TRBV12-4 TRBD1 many TGTGCCAGCAGGCACTTCGGGACAGCTAATGAAAAACTGTTTTTT CASRHFGTANEKLFF
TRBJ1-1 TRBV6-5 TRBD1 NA TGTGCCAGCAGTTACGGACAGGGAAGGACTGAAGCTTTCTTT CASSYGQGRTEAFF
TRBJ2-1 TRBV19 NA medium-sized TGTGCCAGTAGTCCCACTAGCAGTTCGTACAATGAGCAGTTCTTC CASSPTSSSYNEQFF
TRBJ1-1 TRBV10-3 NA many TGTGCCATCAGTGAGTCAGGCCGACGGTCGAACACTGAAGCTTTCTTT CAISESGRRSNTEAFF
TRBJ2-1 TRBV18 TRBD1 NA TGTGCCAGCTCACCAGAGGTTTCAGGGGGCAATGAGCAGTTCTTC CASSPEVSGGNEQFF
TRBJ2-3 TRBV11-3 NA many TGTGCCAGCAGACGAACTCCTAGAAGCACAGATACGCAGTATTTT CASRRTPRSTDTQYF
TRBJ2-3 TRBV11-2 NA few TGTGCCAGCAGCTTACTGGGGTGGGGAGATACGCAGTATTTT CASSLLGWGDTQYF
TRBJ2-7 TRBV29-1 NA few TGCAGCGTTGGAATGACCATTTTTTCCCACGAGCAGTACTTC CSVGMTIFSHEQYF
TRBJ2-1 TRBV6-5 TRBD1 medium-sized TGTGCCAGCAGTTACTCGACAGGGGCCGACAATGAGCAGTTCTTC CASSYSTGADNEQFF
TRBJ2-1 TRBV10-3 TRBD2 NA TGTGCCATCAGTGATAGAACTAGCGGGACCTACAATGAGCAGTTCTTC CAISDRTSGTYNEQFF
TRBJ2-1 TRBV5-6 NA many TGTGCCAGCAGCTCCCAGCCCTACAATGAGCAGTTCTTC CASSSQPYNEQFF
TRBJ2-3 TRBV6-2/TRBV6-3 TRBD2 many TGTGCCAGCAGGGGACATGGACTAGCGGACCTCACAGATACGCAGTATTTT CASRGHGLADLTDTQYF
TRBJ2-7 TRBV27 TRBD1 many TGTGCCAGCAGTCGACAGGGGGCCTCCTACGAGCAGTACTTC CASSRQGASYEQYF
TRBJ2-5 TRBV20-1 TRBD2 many TGCAGTGCCACCTCGGCTAGCGGGGGGCAAGAGACCCAGTACTTC CSATSASGGQETQYF